This is a list of T cell receptor beta chains from one sample in a study of blood T cell repertoires in COVID-19. TCRdb keeps only in-frame clones here, not all; method: immunoSEQ multiplex PCR. This sample has around 160,000 clones, with about 87% found just once. Sequenced input: peripheral blood. The receptors here all came from a man older than 75 with acute or convalescent COVID-19. Each CDR3 is given with its conserved first and last residue. D genes are given only for firm matches. Size tells how often a clone was seen (once, few, many) or the class of an expanded clone, and some rows leave it out.

v_call,clone_size,j_call,d_call,cdr3_nt,cdr3_aa
TRBV6-5,.,TRBJ2-5,.,TGTGCCAGCAGACTCCCAGGGTGGGGAGAGACCCAGTACTTC,CASRLPGWGETQYF
TRBV18,.,TRBJ2-3,.,TGTGCCAGCTCACCCTTAACAGGGATAATAGATACGCAGTATTTT,CASSPLTGIIDTQYF
TRBV4-2,.,TRBJ2-5,TRBD2,TGTGCCAGCAGCCAAGATCGGGGGGGGCAGACCCAGTACTTC,CASSQDRGGQTQYF
TRBV5-1,.,TRBJ1-6,.,TGCGCCAGCAGCCCTCCGGGTCCCCATTCACCCCTCCACTTT,CASSPPGPHSPLHF
TRBV5-1,.,TRBJ1-2,.,TGCGCCAGCAGCTTGGACGGGGTGGATGGCTACACCTTC,CASSLDGVDGYTF
TRBV24-1,.,TRBJ1-1,.,TGTGCCACCAGTGATTCGAGTAGAAGAGCTTTCTTT,CATSDSSRRAFF
TRBV28,.,TRBJ2-1,.,TGTGCCAGCAGCCCCCCGGGGGCCTACAATGAGCAGTTCTTC,CASSPPGAYNEQFF
TRBV5-1,.,TRBJ1-3,.,TGCGCCAGCAGCTTAACAACAGGGTACGGAAACACCATATATTTT,CASSLTTGYGNTIYF
TRBV30,.,TRBJ2-7,.,TGTGCCTGGAGTAACTTACTATCCTACGAGCAGTACTTC,CAWSNLLSYEQYF
TRBV18,.,TRBJ2-1,TRBD1,TGTGCCAGCTCACTACTACAGGGGGCAGGTTACAATGAGCAGTTCTTC,CASSLLQGAGYNEQFF
TRBV3-1/TRBV3-2,.,TRBJ1-2,.,TGTGCCAGCAGCCAAGGCCGGGGAGTGAACTATGGCTACACCTTC,CASSQGRGVNYGYTF
TRBV5-1,.,TRBJ2-5,.,TGCGCCAGCAGCTTGGTGGGACGGGCTAGCGTACTAATCCAGTACTTC,CASSLVGRASVLIQYF
TRBV5-1,.,TRBJ1-1,TRBD1,TGCGCCAGCAGCACCCGACAGGGCTTGATCACTGAAGCTTTCTTT,CASSTRQGLITEAFF
TRBV6-5,.,TRBJ2-7,.,TGTGCCAGCATAGGGGGGGGCTACGAGCAGTACTTC,CASIGGGYEQYF
TRBV28,once,TRBJ2-1,TRBD2,TGTGCCAGCAGTTTCCCGCGGGGGGGCCTAGCGGAGCAGTTCTTC,CASSFPRGGLAEQFF
TRBV2,.,TRBJ2-5,TRBD2,TGTGCCAGCAGTGAATGGGGACTAGCGGGTTCAGAGACCCAGTACTTC,CASSEWGLAGSETQYF
TRBV2,.,TRBJ2-5,TRBD1,TGTGCCAGCAGTGGACAGGGGAAAGAGACCCAGTACTTC,CASSGQGKETQYF
TRBV24-1,.,TRBJ2-2,TRBD2,TGTGCCACCAGTGAGCTAACTAGCGGGAGGGCGACCGGGGAGCTGTTTTTT,CATSELTSGRATGELFF
TRBV11-2,.,TRBJ1-4,TRBD1,TGTGCCAGCAGCTTAACAGGGGGCCTTAATGAAAAACTGTTTTTT,CASSLTGGLNEKLFF
TRBV5-6,.,TRBJ1-1,TRBD1,TGTGCCAGCAGCTCCCCGGGGACAGCCAGATTCGAAGCTTTCTTT,CASSSPGTARFEAFF
TRBV5-5,.,TRBJ2-5,TRBD2,TGTGCCAGCAGCTTGGGGACTAGCGGGTACCAAGAGACCCAGTACTTC,CASSLGTSGYQETQYF
TRBV7-6,.,TRBJ2-1,.,TGTGCCAGCAGCTTAGGGGGGACACACTACAATGAGCAGTTCTTC,CASSLGGTHYNEQFF
TRBV7-6,.,TRBJ2-7,TRBD2,TGTGCCAGCAGCTTAGGTAGCGGGAGCTACGAGCAGTACTTC,CASSLGSGSYEQYF
TRBV7-9,.,TRBJ2-3,.,TGTGCCAGCAGCTCCCAGGCACATACGCAGTATTTT,CASSSQAHTQYF
TRBV2,.,TRBJ2-1,TRBD2,TGTGCCAGCGTCAAATTAGCGGGAAGCCACAATGAGCAGTTCTTC,CASVKLAGSHNEQFF
TRBV5-6,.,TRBJ1-2,.,TGTGCCAGCAGTTTGACAGCCTATGGCTACACCTTC,CASSLTAYGYTF
TRBV9,.,TRBJ1-2,TRBD1,TGTGCCAGCAGCGTAGCGGAGGCAGGGGGTATCTATGGCTACACCTTC,CASSVAEAGGIYGYTF
TRBV2,.,TRBJ2-1,TRBD1,TGTGCCAGCAGTCTCTCGACAGGGAACTACAATGAGCAGTTCTTC,CASSLSTGNYNEQFF
TRBV4-2,.,TRBJ2-7,TRBD2,TGTGCCAGCAGCCACGACGGGACTAGCTCTTCCTACGAGCAGTACTTC,CASSHDGTSSSYEQYF
TRBV11-2,.,TRBJ2-3,.,TGTGCCAGCAGCCACCGCGGCGGGGATACGCAGTATTTT,CASSHRGGDTQYF
TRBV2,.,TRBJ2-3,TRBD2,TGTGCCAGCAGTCCCGGGACTAGCGGGAGGCGCGCAGATACGCAGTATTTT,CASSPGTSGRRADTQYF
TRBV5-1,.,TRBJ1-4,.,TGCGCCAGCAGCTCCACAGGACCGCCTAATGAAAAACTGTTTTTT,CASSSTGPPNEKLFF
TRBV6-5,.,TRBJ1-5,TRBD1,TGTGCCAGCAGCTACAGCGGGACAGGGAATCAGCCCCAGCATTTT,CASSYSGTGNQPQHF
TRBV5-1,.,TRBJ1-4,TRBD1,TGCGCCAGCAGCAGAGGACAGGCCGTGTTTGAAAAACTGTTTTTT,CASSRGQAVFEKLFF
TRBV5-4,.,TRBJ1-2,TRBD1,TGTGCCAGCAGCGTGGACAGGGTGGGTGGCTACACCTTC,CASSVDRVGGYTF
TRBV9,few,TRBJ1-3,.,TGTGCCAGCAGCGCCAGGGGAGCAAACACCATATATTTT,CASSARGANTIYF
TRBV10-3,.,TRBJ2-5,TRBD2,TGTGCCATCAGCGGACTAGCGGAGGACCAAGAGACCCAGTACTTC,CAISGLAEDQETQYF
TRBV19,.,TRBJ2-1,TRBD1,TGTGCCAGTAGTACACCGGGTAGGACAGGGTCTAACAATGAGCAGTTCTTC,CASSTPGRTGSNNEQFF
TRBV5-1,.,TRBJ2-7,.,TGCGCCAGCAGCTTAAGTATCTCAAAACTCTACGAGCAGTACTTC,CASSLSISKLYEQYF
TRBV28,few,TRBJ2-5,TRBD1,TGTGCCAGCAGCATACCTACAGGGGGACTCCAAGAGACCCAGTACTTC,CASSIPTGGLQETQYF
TRBV4-1,once,TRBJ2-7,.,TGCGCCAGCAGCTCTGTGAGCTCTGCCTCCTACGAGCAGTACTTC,CASSSVSSASYEQYF
TRBV2,.,TRBJ1-2,.,TGTGCCAGCAGTGTAGGAGGGTTGGGTGGCTACACCTTC,CASSVGGLGGYTF
TRBV5-1,.,TRBJ1-4,TRBD1,TGCGCCAGCAGCTTGGCAGGGACAGAGGGTGAAAAACTGTTTTTT,CASSLAGTEGEKLFF
TRBV5-8,.,TRBJ1-3,.,TGTGCCAGCAGCCTCGGAGGGACTCACGCTGGAAACACCATATATTTT,CASSLGGTHAGNTIYF
TRBV29-1,.,TRBJ2-3,.,TGCAGCCAGGGAAGCACAGATACGCAGTATTTT,CSQGSTDTQYF
TRBV19,.,TRBJ1-6,.,TGTGCCAGTAGTATAGGCTTGGGGCATTCACCCCTCCACTTT,CASSIGLGHSPLHF
TRBV2,once,TRBJ2-5,TRBD1,TGTGCCAGCAGTGAACAGGGGGCAGGAGAGACCCAGTACTTC,CASSEQGAGETQYF
TRBV5-1,.,TRBJ2-3,.,TGCGCCAGCAGATCGAAGGAAGGAGTGCGGGGCACAGATACGCAGTATTTT,CASRSKEGVRGTDTQYF
TRBV2,.,TRBJ1-3,.,TGTGCCAGCCAGGAGGAAAACACCATATATTTT,CASQEENTIYF
TRBV5-6,.,TRBJ2-5,TRBD2,TGTGCCAGCAACTTATATGGACTAGCGGGAAAAGAGACCCAGTACTTC,CASNLYGLAGKETQYF
TRBV21-1,.,TRBJ2-7,.,TGTGCCAGCAGCAAAAAGGCCAGGGGGCGTTGGCTTAGCTCCTACGAGCAGTACTTC,CASSKKARGRWLSSYEQYF
TRBV3-1/TRBV3-2,once,TRBJ2-2,TRBD2,TGTGCCAGCAGCCAACTAGCGGAGTTCGGGGAGCTGTTTTTT,CASSQLAEFGELFF
TRBV3-1/TRBV3-2,once,TRBJ1-1,.,TGTGCCAGCAGCGGATATAACAAAGGGGAGGACACTGAAGCTTTCTTT,CASSGYNKGEDTEAFF
TRBV27,.,TRBJ1-5,TRBD1,TGTGCCAGCAGTCTACGACAGGGCCGGCAGCCCCAGCATTTT,CASSLRQGRQPQHF
TRBV3-1/TRBV3-2,.,TRBJ1-4,.,TGTGCCAGCAGCCATCGGGGAGCCGCAACTAATGAAAAACTGTTTTTT,CASSHRGAATNEKLFF